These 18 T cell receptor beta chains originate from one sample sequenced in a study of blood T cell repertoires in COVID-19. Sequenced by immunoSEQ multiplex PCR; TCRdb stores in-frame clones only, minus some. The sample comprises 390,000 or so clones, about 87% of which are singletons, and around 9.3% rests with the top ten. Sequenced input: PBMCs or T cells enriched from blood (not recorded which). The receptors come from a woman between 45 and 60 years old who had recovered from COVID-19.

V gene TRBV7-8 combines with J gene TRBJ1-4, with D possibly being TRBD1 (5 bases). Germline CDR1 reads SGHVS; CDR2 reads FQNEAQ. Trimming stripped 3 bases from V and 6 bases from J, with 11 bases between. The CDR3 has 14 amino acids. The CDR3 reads CASSFARDYEKLFF. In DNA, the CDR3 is TGTGCCAGCAGCTTCGCCAGGGACTATGAAAAACTGTTTTTT.

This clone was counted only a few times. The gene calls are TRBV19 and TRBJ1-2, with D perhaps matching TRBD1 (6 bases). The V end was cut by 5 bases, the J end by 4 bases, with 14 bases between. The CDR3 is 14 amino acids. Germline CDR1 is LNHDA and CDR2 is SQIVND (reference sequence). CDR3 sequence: CASSLPQGFYGYTF. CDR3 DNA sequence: TGTGCCAGTAGTCTCCCACAGGGATTCTATGGCTACACCTTC.

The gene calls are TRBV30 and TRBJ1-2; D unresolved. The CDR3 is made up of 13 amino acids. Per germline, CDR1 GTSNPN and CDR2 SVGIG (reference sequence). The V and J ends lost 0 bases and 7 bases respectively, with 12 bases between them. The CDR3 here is CAWSVLYPLGYTF. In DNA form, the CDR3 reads TGTGCCTGGAGTGTACTGTATCCCCTTGGCTACACCTTC.

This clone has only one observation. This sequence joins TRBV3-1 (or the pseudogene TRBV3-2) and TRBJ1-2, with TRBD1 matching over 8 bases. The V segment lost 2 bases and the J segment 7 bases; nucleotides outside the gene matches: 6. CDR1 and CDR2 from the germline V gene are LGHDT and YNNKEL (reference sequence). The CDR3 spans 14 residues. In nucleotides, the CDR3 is TGTGCCAGCAGCCAATGGACAGGGCCGTCTGGCTACACCTTC. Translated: CASSQWTGPSGYTF.

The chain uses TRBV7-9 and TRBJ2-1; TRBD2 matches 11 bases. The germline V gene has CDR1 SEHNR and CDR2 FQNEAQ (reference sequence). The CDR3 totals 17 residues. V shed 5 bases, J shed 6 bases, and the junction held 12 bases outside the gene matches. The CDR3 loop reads CASSQRLAGYGVNEQFF. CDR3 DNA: TGTGCCAGCAGCCAGAGACTAGCGGGGTACGGGGTCAATGAGCAGTTCTTC.

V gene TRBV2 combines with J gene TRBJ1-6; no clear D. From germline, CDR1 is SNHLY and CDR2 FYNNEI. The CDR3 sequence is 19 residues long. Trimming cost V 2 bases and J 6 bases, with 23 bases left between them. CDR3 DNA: TGTGCCAGCAGTGAAACTGGTATCGGGGTCTCGTTAGGTAATTCACCCCTCCACTTT. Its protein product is CASSETGIGVSLGNSPLHF.

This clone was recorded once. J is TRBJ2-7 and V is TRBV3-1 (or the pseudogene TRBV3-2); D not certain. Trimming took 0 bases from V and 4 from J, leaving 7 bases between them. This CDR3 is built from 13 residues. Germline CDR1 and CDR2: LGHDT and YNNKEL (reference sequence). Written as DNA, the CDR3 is TGTGCCAGCAGCCAAGATCTTCCTTACGAGCAGTACTTC. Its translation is CASSQDLPYEQYF.

The CDR3 bases are TGTGCCAGTACGGCTTCAAAGGGGAACCAGCATTTT. Translating gives CASTASKGNQHF. V gene TRBV19 combines with J gene TRBJ1-5, with D possibly being TRBD1 (5 bases). CDR3 length: 12 residues. Trimming removed 7 bases from V and 12 bases from J, with 16 bases in between. Germline lookup yields CDR1 LNHDA and CDR2 SQIVND (reference sequence).

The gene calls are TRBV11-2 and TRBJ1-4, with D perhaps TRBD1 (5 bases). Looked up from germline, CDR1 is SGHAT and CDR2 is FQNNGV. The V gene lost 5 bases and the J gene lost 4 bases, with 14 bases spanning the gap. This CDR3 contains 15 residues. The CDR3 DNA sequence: TGTGCCAGCAGCACCGGGGCGGGGGGTAATGAAAAACTGTTTTTT. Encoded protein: CASSTGAGGNEKLFF.

The CDR3 sequence: CASRAGGSYGYTF. In nucleotides, the CDR3 is TGTGCCAGCAGAGCAGGGGGGAGCTATGGCTACACCTTC. The V call is TRBV12-3 or TRBV12-4, the J call TRBJ1-2, with TRBD1 matching over 7 bases. V trimming: 6 bases; J trimming: 4 bases; junction bases outside the gene matches: 5. CDR3 size: 13 residues.

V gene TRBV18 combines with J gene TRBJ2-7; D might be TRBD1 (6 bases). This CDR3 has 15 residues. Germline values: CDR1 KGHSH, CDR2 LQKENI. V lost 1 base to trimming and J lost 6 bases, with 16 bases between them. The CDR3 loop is CASSPRNREGIEQYF. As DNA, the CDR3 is TGTGCCAGCTCACCACGTAACAGGGAAGGTATCGAGCAGTACTTC.

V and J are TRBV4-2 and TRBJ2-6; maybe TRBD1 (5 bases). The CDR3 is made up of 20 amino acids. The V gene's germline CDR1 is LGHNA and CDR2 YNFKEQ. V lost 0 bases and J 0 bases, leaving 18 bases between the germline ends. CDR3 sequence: CASSQDGQGMFHSGANVLTF. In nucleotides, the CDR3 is TGTGCCAGCAGCCAAGATGGGCAGGGTATGTTCCACTCTGGGGCCAACGTCCTGACTTTC.

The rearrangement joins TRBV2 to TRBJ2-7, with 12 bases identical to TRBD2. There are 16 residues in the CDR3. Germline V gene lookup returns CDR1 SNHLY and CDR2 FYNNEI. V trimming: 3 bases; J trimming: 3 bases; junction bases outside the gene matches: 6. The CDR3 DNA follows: TGTGCCAGCAGTGACTCCGGACTAGCGGGGCGCTACGAGCAGTACTTC. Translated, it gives CASSDSGLAGRYEQYF.

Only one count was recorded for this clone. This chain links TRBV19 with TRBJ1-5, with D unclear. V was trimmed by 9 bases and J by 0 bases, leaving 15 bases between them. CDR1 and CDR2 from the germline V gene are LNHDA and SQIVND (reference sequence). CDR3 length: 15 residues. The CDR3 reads CASGSRSVSNQPQHF. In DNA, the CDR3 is TGTGCCAGCGGCAGCCGGAGTGTTAGCAATCAGCCCCAGCATTTT.

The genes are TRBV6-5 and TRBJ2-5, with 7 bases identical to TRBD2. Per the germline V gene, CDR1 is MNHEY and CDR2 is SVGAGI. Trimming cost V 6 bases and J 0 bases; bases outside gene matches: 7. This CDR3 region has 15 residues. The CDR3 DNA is TGTGCCAGCAGACGGGACTACTGGGACCAAGAGACCCAGTACTTC. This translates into CASRRDYWDQETQYF.

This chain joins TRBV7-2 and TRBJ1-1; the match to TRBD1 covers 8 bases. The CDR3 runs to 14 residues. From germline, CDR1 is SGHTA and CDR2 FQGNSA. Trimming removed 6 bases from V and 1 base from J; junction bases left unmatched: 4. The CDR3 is CASRDGTGNTEAFF. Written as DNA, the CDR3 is TGTGCCAGCAGGGACGGGACAGGGAACACTGAAGCTTTCTTT.

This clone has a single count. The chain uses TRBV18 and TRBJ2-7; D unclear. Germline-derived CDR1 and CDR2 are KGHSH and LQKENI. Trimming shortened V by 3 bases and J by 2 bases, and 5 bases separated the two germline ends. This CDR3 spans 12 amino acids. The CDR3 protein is CASSPAAYEQYF. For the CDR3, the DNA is TGTGCCAGCTCACCGGCAGCCTACGAGCAGTACTTC.

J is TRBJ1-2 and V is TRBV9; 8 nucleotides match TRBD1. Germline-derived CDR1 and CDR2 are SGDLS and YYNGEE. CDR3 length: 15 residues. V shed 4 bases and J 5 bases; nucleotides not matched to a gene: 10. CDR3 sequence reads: CASSPRTGMGYGYTF. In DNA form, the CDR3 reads TGTGCCAGCAGCCCCAGGACAGGGATGGGGTATGGCTACACCTTC.